These 3 T cell receptor beta chains came from one sample sequenced in a study of blood T cell repertoires in COVID-19. Only in-frame clones appear in the TCRdb table, and some are missing; sequencing was by immunoSEQ multiplex PCR. The data hold 110,000 to 150,000 clones, with more than 85% observed a single time. The sample comprised peripheral blood. The receptors stem from a man aged 55-75 years with active or convalescent COVID-19.

The J gene is TRBJ2-7, the V gene TRBV28, with 9 bases that match TRBD1. CDR1 and CDR2 from the germline V gene are MDHEN and SYDVKM. Losses at the gene ends were 5 bases for V and 0 bases for J; bases not matched to a gene: 5. The CDR3 consists of 15 residues. The CDR3 coding sequence is TGTGCCAGCAGTACACAGGGGGCAAGCTCCTACGAGCAGTACTTC. This translates into CASSTQGASSYEQYF.

DNA for the CDR3: TGTGCCACCAGTCCCCTAGGGGCTAACTATGGCTACACCTTC. Amino acids: CATSPLGANYGYTF. The rearrangement links TRBV24-1 to TRBJ1-2; D is possibly TRBD1 (5 bases). V was clipped by 6 bases and J by 0 bases, with 10 bases between them. This CDR3 is 14 amino acids long. CDR1 is KGHDR, CDR2 SFDVKD, per germline.

The V call is TRBV4-3, the J call TRBJ1-3; weak D call: TRBD1 (6 bases). CDR3 length equals 17 residues. Trimming cost V 0 bases and J 0 bases, with 12 bases left between them. The germline V gene has CDR1 LGHNA and CDR2 YSLEER. CDR3 in amino acids: CASSQDLGHNSGNTIYF. CDR3 nucleotide sequence: TGCGCCAGCAGCCAAGATCTGGGACACAACTCTGGAAACACCATATATTTT.